This TCR beta chain is drawn from a study of human T cells and chemical hapten exposure. As to time point: patch test 3, about 24 weeks after DPC sensitization. Treatment: therapeutic diphenylcyclopropenone sensitization with weekly scalp DPC. A few counts support this clonotype. Attachment of unique molecular identifiers to individual cDNA molecules was performed in the library. One entry per CDR3 protein results from TCRdb running MiXCR on the RACE reads. The repertoire holds around 70,000 distinct CDR3 sequences, approximately 12% seen once, with approximately 1.4% in the top ten. The CDR3 consists of 13 residues. Trimming shortened V by 4 bases and J by 4 bases, and 14 bases separated the two germline ends. Germline CDR1 SQVTM, CDR2 ANQGSEA.

Source: whole blood, taken in connection with sensitization to the hapten diphenylcyclopropenone (DPC). The TCR comes from a woman in her forties or fifties with alopecia areata. Some clones in this sample may be carry-over from other donors' samples. The chain joins TRBV29-1 to TRBJ2-7, with a possible D match to TRBD2 (6 bases). This chain's CDR3 is CSVGWGETYEQYF. CDR3 DNA: TGCAGCGTTGGTTGGGGGGAAACGTACGAGCAGTACTTC.